The rows below give T cell receptor beta chains drawn from one sample of a study of identical twins. TCRdb re-called the 5' RACE reads with MiXCR, one entry per CDR3 protein. This sample has approximately 620,000 distinct CDR3 sequences; 8.5% to 9.5% occur once, and the top ten carry 0.75% to 1%. The same sample was also used in a study of yellow fever vaccine responses in identical twins.

Sequenced: PBMCs. These receptors originate from a woman aged 18-35 years in good health. Each CDR3 is given with its conserved first and last residue. Fields, in order: D gene, J gene, clone size, V gene, CDR3 protein, CDR3 DNA. The D gene is left open where the match is weak. The size entry is marked missing in some rows and otherwise reads once, few, many or a size class.

.	TRBJ1-1	.	TRBV30	CAWSVTGTNEAFF	TGTGCCTGGAGTGTAACCGGGACTAATGAAGCTTTCTTT
TRBD2	TRBJ2-3	.	TRBV11-2	CASSLPRGRVLNTDTQYF	TGTGCCAGCAGCTTACCCCGCGGGAGGGTCTTGAACACAGATACGCAGTATTTT
.	TRBJ1-4	.	TRBV20-1	CSAWRGDGEKLFF	TGCAGTGCCTGGAGGGGGGATGGTGAAAAACTGTTTTTT
TRBD1	TRBJ2-5	.	TRBV28	CASRHRQGAGEETQYF	TGTGCCAGCAGACACAGACAGGGGGCTGGGGAAGAGACCCAGTACTTC
.	TRBJ2-7	many	TRBV7-8	CASSLELASTYEQYF	TGTGCCAGCAGCTTAGAGCTAGCCTCTACCTACGAGCAGTACTTC
TRBD1	TRBJ2-1	few	TRBV12-3/TRBV12-4	CASSNRTGGWDEQFF	TGTGCCAGCAGCAATCGGACAGGGGGCTGGGATGAGCAGTTCTTC
.	TRBJ2-7	.	TRBV15	CATSRENFYEQYF	TGTGCCACCAGCAGAGAGAACTTCTACGAGCAGTACTTC
.	TRBJ2-5	.	TRBV28	CASTTRRETQYF	TGTGCCAGCACCACCCGGAGGGAGACCCAGTACTTC
TRBD1	TRBJ1-2	few	TRBV6-1	CASRTRDRGNYGYTF	TGTGCCAGCAGAACGCGTGACAGGGGAAACTATGGCTACACCTTC
TRBD2	TRBJ2-1	many	TRBV12-3/TRBV12-4	CASRRLAGVDNEQFF	TGTGCCAGCAGACGACTAGCGGGGGTTGACAATGAGCAGTTCTTC
.	TRBJ2-5	many	TRBV12-3/TRBV12-4	CASSSDGRGTQYF	TGTGCCAGCAGTTCGGATGGACGTGGTACCCAGTACTTC
.	TRBJ1-1	many	TRBV12-3/TRBV12-4	CASSPTKNTEAFF	TGTGCCAGCAGCCCAACAAAAAACACTGAAGCTTTCTTT
.	TRBJ1-3	many	TRBV29-1	CSFRALYPGHSGNTIYF	TGCAGCTTCCGGGCCCTATACCCAGGCCACTCTGGAAACACCATATATTTT
TRBD2	TRBJ2-1	few	TRBV6-2/TRBV6-3	CASSFGTSGGPYNEQFF	TGTGCCAGCAGTTTTGGGACTAGCGGGGGGCCGTACAATGAGCAGTTCTTC
TRBD1	TRBJ2-1	.	TRBV20-1	CSARDTGAAGEQFF	TGCAGTGCTAGAGATACAGGGGCCGCGGGTGAGCAGTTCTTC
.	TRBJ1-2	few	TRBV18	CASSPQEDRGYGYTF	TGTGCCAGCTCACCACAGGAAGACAGAGGGTATGGCTACACCTTC
TRBD2	TRBJ2-3	.	TRBV20-1	CSAVTSGVHDTQYF	TGCAGTGCGGTGACTAGCGGGGTGCATGATACGCAGTATTTT
TRBD2	TRBJ2-3	few	TRBV10-3	CAISTGTSGVTDTQYF	TGTGCCATCAGCACCGGGACTAGCGGGGTCACAGATACGCAGTATTTT
.	TRBJ2-3	few	TRBV18	CASSRKEIQGTDTQYF	TGTGCCAGCTCACGTAAAGAAATACAGGGCACAGATACGCAGTATTTT
TRBD1	TRBJ2-7	.	TRBV7-9	CASSSGTELEQYF	TGTGCCAGCAGCTCGGGGACAGAACTTGAGCAGTACTTC
.	TRBJ2-1	few	TRBV4-3	CASSQVSASSYNEQFF	TGCGCCAGCAGCCAAGTCAGCGCGAGCTCCTACAATGAGCAGTTCTTC
.	TRBJ2-1	few	TRBV28	CASSFDQGRNEQFF	TGTGCCAGCAGTTTCGACCAGGGGCGCAATGAGCAGTTCTTC
TRBD2	TRBJ2-1	many	TRBV12-3/TRBV12-4	CASSSASGRGQFF	TGTGCCAGCAGTTCCGCTAGCGGGAGGGGGCAGTTCTTC
.	TRBJ2-1	.	TRBV7-9	CASSSTSRLENEQFF	TGTGCCAGCAGCTCCACGTCGCGTCTTGAGAATGAGCAGTTCTTC
.	TRBJ2-1	.	TRBV5-1	CASSLGLVYNEQFF	TGCGCCAGCAGCTTGGGACTAGTCTACAATGAGCAGTTCTTC
TRBD2	TRBJ2-7	many	TRBV5-1	CASSTDGTSYYEQYF	TGCGCCAGCAGCACGGATGGGACTAGTTACTACGAGCAGTACTTC
.	TRBJ2-5	few	TRBV5-1	CASSRKGTTTEETQYF	TGCGCCAGCAGCCGGAAGGGGACAACCACCGAAGAGACCCAGTACTTC
TRBD2	TRBJ2-2	.	TRBV27	CASSPLEGVAGDTGELFF	TGTGCCAGCAGTCCCCTTGAAGGAGTGGCGGGGGACACCGGGGAGCTGTTTTTT
.	TRBJ2-2	.	TRBV6-2/TRBV6-3	CASSEWVNSNTGELFF	TGTGCCAGCAGCGAATGGGTCAATTCGAACACCGGGGAGCTGTTTTTT
TRBD2	TRBJ2-1	few	TRBV10-3	CAISAGTSGINEQFF	TGTGCCATCAGTGCGGGGACTAGCGGGATCAATGAGCAGTTCTTC
TRBD1	TRBJ2-7	many	TRBV29-1	CSVGSHGQGTTYEQYF	TGCAGCGTTGGCTCACACGGACAGGGGACCACCTACGAGCAGTACTTC
TRBD2	TRBJ2-1	many	TRBV5-6	CASSLVAGEGNEQFF	TGTGCCAGCAGCTTGGTAGCGGGAGAGGGTAATGAGCAGTTCTTC
.	TRBJ2-2	.	TRBV24-1	CATSDLSISNAGELFF	TGTGCCACCAGTGATCTGTCTATAAGCAACGCCGGGGAGCTGTTTTTT
TRBD2	TRBJ2-5	few	TRBV29-1	CSVELAGRSWETQYF	TGCAGCGTTGAGCTAGCGGGGCGGTCCTGGGAGACCCAGTACTTC
TRBD2	TRBJ2-2	.	TRBV9	CASSGTPAGGPGELFF	TGTGCCAGCAGCGGAACTCCAGCGGGGGGGCCCGGGGAGCTGTTTTTT
TRBD2	TRBJ2-7	many	TRBV7-2	CASSRGGFQYEQYF	TGTGCCAGCAGTCGGGGGGGCTTTCAGTACGAGCAGTACTTC
TRBD2	TRBJ2-7	once	TRBV20-1	CSARVQDGTASGRAQVSDYEQYF	TGCAGTGCTAGAGTACAAGACGGGACAGCTAGCGGGAGGGCCCAAGTCAGTGACTACGAGCAGTACTTC
.	TRBJ1-1	.	TRBV4-3	CASSQLANTEAFF	TGCGCCAGCAGCCAATTGGCGAACACTGAAGCTTTCTTT
.	TRBJ2-5	.	TRBV23-1	CASSQSRGVQETQYF	TGCGCCAGCAGTCAATCGAGAGGGGTTCAGGAGACCCAGTACTTC
TRBD1	TRBJ2-7	few	TRBV20-1	CSARNRDSGTYEQYF	TGCAGTGCGAGAAACCGGGACAGTGGAACCTACGAGCAGTACTTC
.	TRBJ2-2	.	TRBV5-1	CASSLPGGAGELFF	TGCGCCAGCAGCTTGCCGGGCGGGGCCGGGGAGCTGTTTTTT
TRBD1	TRBJ2-5	.	TRBV7-3	CASSSGQGVRQETQYF	TGTGCCAGCAGCTCGGGACAGGGGGTACGGCAAGAGACCCAGTACTTC
TRBD1	TRBJ2-7	many	TRBV2	CASSEVLVDRGYEQYF	TGTGCCAGCAGTGAAGTTTTAGTGGACAGGGGCTACGAGCAGTACTTC
.	TRBJ2-1	.	TRBV6-1	CASRPTGSDEQFF	TGTGCCAGCAGGCCGACAGGATCCGATGAGCAGTTCTTC
TRBD2	TRBJ2-3	.	TRBV20-1	CSAKVPSGKHTQYF	TGCAGTGCTAAGGTCCCTAGCGGGAAACATACGCAGTATTTT
TRBD1	TRBJ2-7	.	TRBV9	CASSPFDRELYEQYF	TGTGCCAGCAGCCCTTTCGACAGGGAGCTCTACGAGCAGTACTTC
TRBD1	TRBJ2-7	few	TRBV20-1	CSAPQGAYEQYF	TGCAGTGCTCCCCAGGGGGCGTACGAGCAGTACTTC
TRBD1	TRBJ1-4	.	TRBV7-9	CASSSVRGRVEKLFF	TGTGCCAGCAGCTCTGTCAGGGGGAGGGTCGAAAAACTGTTTTTT
TRBD2	TRBJ2-2	many	TRBV29-1	CSVERAGVGGELFF	TGCAGCGTTGAAAGAGCGGGAGTTGGCGGGGAGCTGTTTTTT
TRBD1	TRBJ2-7	.	TRBV11-2	CASSLSTGGSNEQYF	TGTGCCAGCAGCTTATCAACAGGGGGGAGCAACGAGCAGTACTTC